What follows describes a single T cell receptor (beta chain). V was pared by 0 bases and J by 4 bases, with 7 bases between. Per germline, CDR1 SGHRS and CDR2 YFSETQ. The CDR3 is 13 amino acids. This sample stems from a study of cytomegalovirus exposure and HLA in healthy donors. Both 60 Vbeta primers and 13 Jbeta primers went into the PCR. Assay used: immunoSEQ multiplex PCR; TCRdb lists only in-frame clones, some missing. The sample yields 65,000 to 85,000 clones, around 80% seen once. V usage is TRBV5-1 and J usage is TRBJ1-1; no clear D. This receptor was identified in a male donor in good health and CMV-seropositive. Sequenced input: PBMCs. In DNA, the CDR3 is TGCGCCAGCAGCTTGGGGAGCGGCACTGAAGCTTTCTTT. Its protein product is CASSLGSGTEAFF.